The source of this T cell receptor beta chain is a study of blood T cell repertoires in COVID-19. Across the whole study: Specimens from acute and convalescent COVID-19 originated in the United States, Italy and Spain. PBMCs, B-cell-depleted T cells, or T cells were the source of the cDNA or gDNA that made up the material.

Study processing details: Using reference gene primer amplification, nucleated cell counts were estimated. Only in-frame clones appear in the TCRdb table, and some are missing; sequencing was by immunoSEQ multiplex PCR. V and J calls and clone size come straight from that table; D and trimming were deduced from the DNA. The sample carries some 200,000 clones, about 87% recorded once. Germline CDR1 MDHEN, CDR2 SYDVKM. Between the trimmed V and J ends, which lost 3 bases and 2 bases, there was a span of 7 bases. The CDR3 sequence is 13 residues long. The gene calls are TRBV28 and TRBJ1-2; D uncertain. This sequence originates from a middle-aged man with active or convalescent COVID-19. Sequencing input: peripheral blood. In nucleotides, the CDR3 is TGTGCCAGCAGTTTGGGCAGGAACTATGGCTACACCTTC. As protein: CASSLGRNYGYTF.